The clone carrying this T cell receptor beta chain was detected only a few times. These data belong to a study of cytomegalovirus exposure and HLA in healthy donors. PCR amplification relied on 60 Vbeta primers (plus 13 Jbeta primers). This table comes from immunoSEQ multiplex PCR, and its TCRdb copy is limited to in-frame clones, with some not included. The table has some 150,000 clones, approximately 83% seen once; the top ten hold about 3.8%. Germline CDR1 reads MGHRA; CDR2 reads YSYEKL. CDR3 length: 15 amino acids. Trimming pared 4 bases from V and 5 bases from J, leaving 15 bases between. The rearrangement links TRBV4-1 to TRBJ1-5; a possible D gene is TRBD1 (5 bases). This TCR was recovered from a man aged 40-50 years in good health and CMV-seropositive. Source material: PBMCs. The CDR3 sequence is CASSLTGGRDQPQHF. The CDR3 DNA reads as TGCGCCAGCAGCCTTACGGGGGGGAGGGATCAGCCCCAGCATTTT.